This T cell receptor beta chain was sequenced in a study of PD-1 blockade in mismatch repair-deficient tumors. Study-wide findings and caveats: Rapid post-treatment expansion, then contraction, generally preceding radiologic response, marked tumor-resident clones.

PCR or immunohistochemistry showed mismatch repair deficiency in every enrolled patient. A few pembrolizumab responders had their TCRs sequenced. Assay used: immunoSEQ multiplex PCR; TCRdb lists only in-frame clones, some missing. Counted here are more than 95,000 clones, roughly nine tenths occurring once; the ten biggest clones make up roughly 14%. To note about this clone: Its antigen is as yet unknown.

Trimming cost V 2 bases and J 5 bases; bases outside gene matches: 6. Per the germline V gene, CDR1 is MNHEY and CDR2 is SVGAGI. The CDR3 is 15 residues long. The receptor was derived from an adult with mismatch repair-deficient cancer. The gene calls are TRBV6-5 and TRBJ2-3, with TRBD1 matching 8 bases. Sample: peripheral blood, taken 44 weeks after starting pembrolizumab. CDR3 amino acids: CASSYGQGFVDTQYF. The DNA of the CDR3 is TGTGCCAGCAGTTACGGACAGGGATTCGTAGATACGCAGTATTTT.